The rows below give T cell receptor beta chains drawn from one sample of a study of shared clonotypes between healthy human individuals. Assay: immunoSEQ multiplex PCR; the TCRdb copy retains only in-frame clones and omits some. The sample records approximately 2,000,000 clones, 93% being singletons. The material sequenced was naive CD8+ T cells from PBMCs. The receptors come from a man in his late teens or twenties in good health. Some clones in this sample may be carry-over from other donors' samples. CDR3s include the opening cysteine and the closing phenylalanine or tryptophan. The D gene is left open where the match is weak. The size field is filled for only some rows; it gives once, few, many or a size class.

NA	TRBV28	TRBJ1-1	NA	TGTGCCAGCAGTTTTTACCTAGGAGACATCGAAGCTTTCTTT	CASSFYLGDIEAFF
NA	TRBV19	TRBJ1-2	NA	TGTGCCAGTAACCTAGTACGTGGGTATGGCTACACCTTC	CASNLVRGYGYTF
NA	TRBV27	TRBJ2-3	NA	TGTGCCAGCAGTCTGCGAGACCCGCGGGATACGCAGTATTTT	CASSLRDPRDTQYF
NA	TRBV27	TRBJ2-1	NA	TGTGCCAGCAGTCCCCGGGGCCTCGTCGATCCCTACAATGAGCAGTTCTTC	CASSPRGLVDPYNEQFF
NA	TRBV28	TRBJ2-3	TRBD2	TGTGCCAGCAGTTGGACTAGCGGGGAGGGTGATACGCAGTATTTT	CASSWTSGEGDTQYF
NA	TRBV13	TRBJ2-7	NA	TGTGCCAGCAGCTTCGGTCCGGTGCCGCAGTACTTC	CASSFGPVPQYF
NA	TRBV9	TRBJ2-1	NA	TGTGCCAGCAGCGTTCCCCAAGGGGGTGAGCAGTTCTTC	CASSVPQGGEQFF
NA	TRBV27	TRBJ2-1	NA	TGTGCCAGCAGTTTATCAGTTGGGTATGAGCAGTTCTTC	CASSLSVGYEQFF
NA	TRBV21-1	TRBJ2-7	NA	TGTGCCAGCAGCAAAGATCGGACAGCCTACGAGCAGTACTTC	CASSKDRTAYEQYF
NA	TRBV7-9	TRBJ1-5	NA	TGTGCCAGCAGCCCCGGACAGCACAATCAGCCCCAGCATTTT	CASSPGQHNQPQHF
NA	TRBV7-9	TRBJ2-5	NA	TGTGCCAGCAGCTTCCTCTACTCAGCGAGGGAGCGAGAGACCCAGTACTTC	CASSFLYSARERETQYF
NA	TRBV9	TRBJ1-1	NA	TGTGCCAGCAGCGTATCGGATTTTCTGAACACTGAAGCTTTCTTT	CASSVSDFLNTEAFF
NA	TRBV4-1	TRBJ1-2	NA	TGCGCCAGCAGCCAAGGGGTGGCCGGGGCGGGCTACACCTTC	CASSQGVAGAGYTF
NA	TRBV28	TRBJ2-2	NA	TGTGCCAGCAAGCCGACAGGAGGATTCACCGGGGAGCTGTTTTTT	CASKPTGGFTGELFF
NA	TRBV4-3	TRBJ2-3	NA	TGCGCCAGCAGCCAAGATCCGTTTGCAGATACGCAGTATTTT	CASSQDPFADTQYF
NA	TRBV2	TRBJ2-7	NA	TGTGCCAGCAGTGAAGGGGCCGCCTACGAGCAGTACTTC	CASSEGAAYEQYF
NA	TRBV27	TRBJ2-3	NA	TGTGCCAGCAGTTTAGCGGATACGCAGTATTTT	CASSLADTQYF
NA	TRBV29-1	TRBJ2-3	NA	TGCAGCCTTTGGGATGGTCCCAGCCCTACGCAGTATTTT	CSLWDGPSPTQYF
once	TRBV14	TRBJ2-1	TRBD1	TGTGCCAGCAGCCGGTCCGGGACAGCCTCCTACAATGAGCAGTTCTTC	CASSRSGTASYNEQFF
once	TRBV28	TRBJ2-2	NA	TGTGCCAGCAGTTTCCGAGGGACCGGGGAGCTGTTTTTT	CASSFRGTGELFF
NA	TRBV9	TRBJ2-7	TRBD2	TGTGCCAGCAGCGTAGGAGCGGGGGTCTACGAGCAGTACTTC	CASSVGAGVYEQYF
NA	TRBV6-5	TRBJ2-7	NA	TGTGCCAGCAGTTACTCGACGGCAAGCTCCTACGAGCAGTACTTC	CASSYSTASSYEQYF
NA	TRBV11-2	TRBJ2-3	TRBD2	TGTGCCAGCAGCTTAGCGGCTAGCGGGAGAGTCGGGGCAGATACGCAGTATTTT	CASSLAASGRVGADTQYF
NA	TRBV28	TRBJ1-2	TRBD1	TGTGCCAGCAGTTCACTCCGAGACAGGGGCCTCGGCTATGGCTACACCTTC	CASSSLRDRGLGYGYTF
NA	TRBV21-1	TRBJ2-7	NA	TGTGCCAGCATAACACGTAGCGGGGTTCTTTCCTACGAGCAGTACTTC	CASITRSGVLSYEQYF
NA	TRBV28	TRBJ2-2	TRBD1	TGTGCCAGCAGCCCGGACAGGGAGGCCGGGGAGCTGTTTTTT	CASSPDREAGELFF
NA	TRBV9	TRBJ1-1	TRBD1	TGTGCCAGCAGCGTAGAGGGACAGGGGAGTTCTGAAGCTTTCTTT	CASSVEGQGSSEAFF
few	TRBV14	TRBJ2-5	NA	TGTGCCAGCAGCCACCCAACCGTTACAGGGATAGAGACCCAGTACTTC	CASSHPTVTGIETQYF
NA	TRBV5-8	TRBJ1-1	TRBD1	TGTGCCAGCAGCTTGGGGACAGGGGGAAACACTGAAGCTTTCTTT	CASSLGTGGNTEAFF
NA	TRBV29-1	TRBJ2-3	NA	TGCAGCGTTGAAGACCGATTAGGGGATACGCAGTATTTT	CSVEDRLGDTQYF
NA	TRBV27	TRBJ2-7	NA	TGTGCCAGCAGTCCCCGAGGGGGGGGGACCTACGAGCAGTACTTC	CASSPRGGGTYEQYF
NA	TRBV28	TRBJ2-7	NA	TGTGCCAGCGTCCCTCGGGGAAGGGCCCACGAGCAGTACTTC	CASVPRGRAHEQYF
few	TRBV15	TRBJ1-4	TRBD1	TGTGCCACCAGCCGAGACAGGGCGGAAAAACTGTTTTTT	CATSRDRAEKLFF
once	TRBV27	TRBJ2-5	TRBD1	TGTGCCAGCAGCACGACGGGACAGGGGACGAAGACCCAGTACTTC	CASSTTGQGTKTQYF
NA	TRBV5-6	TRBJ1-6	TRBD1	TGTGCCAGCAGCTTGGCTGGGCTCAGGGGGAATTCACCCCTCCACTTT	CASSLAGLRGNSPLHF
NA	TRBV19	TRBJ1-1	TRBD1	TGTGCCAGTAGTCCCCTACCGGGACAGGCGAACACTGAAGCTTTCTTT	CASSPLPGQANTEAFF
NA	TRBV6-1	TRBJ2-1	TRBD2	TGTGCCAGCAGTGACCTGGGACTAGCAGACTACAATGAGCAGTTCTTC	CASSDLGLADYNEQFF
NA	TRBV18	TRBJ2-5	TRBD1	TGTGCCAGCTCACCAGGGACAGGGGGCTTGGAGACCCAGTACTTC	CASSPGTGGLETQYF
NA	TRBV2	TRBJ2-5	NA	TGTGCCAGCAGAGCGGCCCACCAAGAGACCCAGTACTTC	CASRAAHQETQYF